The clone carrying this T cell receptor (beta chain) was counted only a few times. Its antigen is not identified. MiXCR, applied by TCRdb to the 5' RACE reads, yields one record per CDR3 protein. This sample yields fewer than 250,000 distinct CDR3 sequences, of which roughly 10% are seen a single time; 4.5% to 5.5% belongs to the top ten. These data originate in a study of identical twins. Everyone who gave samples was a healthy Caucasian. Notes on the study in general: Donors were not followed over many years; analysis was cross-sectional.

Germline V gene data show CDR1 as MNHEY and CDR2 as SMNVEV (reference sequence). The CDR3 spans 16 residues. V trimming: 5 bases; J trimming: 5 bases; junction bases outside the gene matches: 10. The specimen sequenced was memory (CD45RO+) T cells sorted from blood. V is TRBV27 and J is TRBJ2-5; TRBD2 matches 11 bases. The receptor was isolated from a woman aged 18 to 35 in good health. The CDR3: CASSQGLAGGRETQYF. CDR3 sequence (DNA): TGTGCCAGCAGTCAAGGACTAGCGGGCGGTCGGGAGACCCAGTACTTC.